The rows below give T cell receptor beta chains drawn from one sample of a study of T cell clusters in autoimmune cytopenias. From its re-call of the multiplex PCR reads, TCRdb lists each CDR3 protein once, without DNA. The specimen's table records some 5,400 distinct CDR3 sequences. The sample was also linked to a second study, of T cell repertoires in aging, cancer and after chemotherapy.

Sequenced: peripheral blood. The receptors were gathered from a human donor in good health. The CDR3 runs from the conserved cysteine through the conserved F or W. Size values are once, few and many counts, or a class for expanded clones, and some rows have none.

abundance,v_gene,j_gene,CDR3aa
medium-sized,TRBV12-3/TRBV12-4,TRBJ2-6,CASSPGYSGANVLTF
medium-sized,TRBV6-5,TRBJ2-5,CASSYRGKAMYKETQYF
-,TRBV12-3/TRBV12-4,TRBJ2-3,CASRTTADTQYF
medium-sized,TRBV6-4,TRBJ2-3,CASSSGGETDTQYF